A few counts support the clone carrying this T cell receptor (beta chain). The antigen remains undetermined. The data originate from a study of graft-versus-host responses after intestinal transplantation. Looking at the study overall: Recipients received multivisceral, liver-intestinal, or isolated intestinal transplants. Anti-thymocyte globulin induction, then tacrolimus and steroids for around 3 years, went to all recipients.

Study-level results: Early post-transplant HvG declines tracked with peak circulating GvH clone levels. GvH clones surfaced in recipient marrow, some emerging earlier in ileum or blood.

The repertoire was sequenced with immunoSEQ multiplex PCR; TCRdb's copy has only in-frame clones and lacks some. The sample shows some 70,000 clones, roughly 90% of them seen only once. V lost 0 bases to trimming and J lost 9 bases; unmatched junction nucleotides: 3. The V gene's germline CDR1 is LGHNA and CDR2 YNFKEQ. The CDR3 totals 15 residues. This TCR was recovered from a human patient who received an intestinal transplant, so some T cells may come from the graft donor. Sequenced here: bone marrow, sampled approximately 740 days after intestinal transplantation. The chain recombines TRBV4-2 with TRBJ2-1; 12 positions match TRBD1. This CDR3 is CASSQEGTGGFEQFF. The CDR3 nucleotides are TGTGCCAGCAGCCAAGAGGGGACAGGGGGCTTTGAGCAGTTCTTC.